The subject of this entry is one TCR beta chain. This sample stems from a study of glioma-infiltrating T cells after dendritic cell vaccination. For the study at large: Between the early 2000s and the early 2010s, patients got autologous tumor lysate-pulsed dendritic cell vaccines. Dendritic cells derived from monocytes and pulsed with autologous tumor lysate formed the vaccine.

Clones were sequenced by immunoSEQ multiplex PCR, and TCRdb holds only the in-frame ones, with some missing. Altogether approximately 110,000 clones are present, 90% being singletons, with the ten largest covering roughly 2.8%. As for time point: after dendritic cell vaccination, including at tumor progression/relapse. None of the glioblastoma patients had an isocitrate dehydrogenase mutation. PBMC sampling occurred before vaccination, two weeks after the third dose, and at progression. Trimming took 4 bases from V and 3 from J, leaving 12 bases between them. CDR1 MGHRA and CDR2 YSYEKL come from the germline V gene. This CDR3 has 14 residues.

The sample here was blood, taken after dendritic cell vaccination. The source of this sequence is a human donor with glioblastoma. The chain recombines TRBV4-1 with TRBJ2-5; a possible D gene is TRBD1 (5 bases). In nucleotides, the CDR3 is TGCGCCAGCAGCCCCTCTTGGGGCGAAGAGACCCAGTACTTC. Residues: CASSPSWGEETQYF.